Listed below are T cell receptor beta chains from one sample, sequenced in a study of monozygotic twins with inflammatory bowel disease. For each CDR3 protein, TCRdb gives one entry from its re-call of the 5' RACE reads, without DNA. The table lists approximately 390,000 distinct CDR3 sequences. Sample: blood. These receptors were taken from a human donor with ulcerative colitis or Crohn's disease, or a healthy co-twin of an affected twin (not recorded which). Each CDR3 is given with its conserved first and last residue. The order of the fields is V gene, J gene, CDR3 protein.

>TRBV25-1|TRBJ2-6
CASSAAGANVLTF
>TRBV11-2|TRBJ2-1
CASSSPSGWSSYNEQFF
>TRBV11-2|TRBJ1-1
CASSSGTNTEAFF
>TRBV7-2|TRBJ2-1
CASSLVAGVLDEQFF
>TRBV18|TRBJ1-5
CASSPSTGRHQPQHF
>TRBV15|TRBJ1-2
CATSRDVGGPLRYTF
>TRBV19|TRBJ1-5
CASSLDPMGYQPQHF
>TRBV3-1|TRBJ1-1
CASSQVPGGRKGEAFF
>TRBV11-3|TRBJ2-2
CASSFRGIGVIGELFF
>TRBV19|TRBJ1-5
CASSMRGGHQPQHF
>TRBV23-1|TRBJ2-3
CASSQRTPHTDTQYF
>TRBV24-1|TRBJ2-3
CATSDSGGADTQYF
>TRBV19|TRBJ1-1
CASSPAGMSVEAFF
>TRBV5-1|TRBJ1-1
CASSLAGKSEAFF
>TRBV5-1|TRBJ1-2
CASSMVDPGFHGYTF
>TRBV7-7|TRBJ2-7
CASSFAGGNEQYF
>TRBV18|TRBJ2-5
CASSPRPRQGETQYF
>TRBV6-1|TRBJ2-7
CASSGTGLYEQYF
>TRBV18|TRBJ2-7
CASSSQGDYHEQYF
>TRBV4-1|TRBJ1-5
CASSQDIAGGYQPQHF
>TRBV12-3/TRBV12-4|TRBJ1-1
CASSLILTDFMNTEAFF
>TRBV20-1|TRBJ1-6
CSARPTGGEYNSPLHF
>TRBV4-1|TRBJ1-5
CASSQESTLNQPQHF
>TRBV30|TRBJ1-2
CAWSVRGAGGYTF
>TRBV6-1|TRBJ2-1
CASSPLFSGRKNEQFF
>TRBV7-9|TRBJ2-1
CASSQGTSGSDEQFF
>TRBV7-9|TRBJ2-7
CASSIGERSHEQYF
>TRBV5-1|TRBJ2-3
CASSPGRQGGDTQYF
>TRBV19|TRBJ1-1
CASSINGGLKAFF
>TRBV7-2|TRBJ1-3
CASSLLGFPSSGNTIYF
>TRBV20-1|TRBJ2-2
CSARDGGQGVTGEVFF
>TRBV12-3/TRBV12-4|TRBJ2-3
CASSPTSGPDTQYF
>TRBV5-1|TRBJ2-7
CASSWGGPNEQYF
>TRBV10-2|TRBJ2-7
CASSTSGRMYEQYF
>TRBV7-2|TRBJ1-2
CASSSHRGGNYGYTF
>TRBV29-1|TRBJ2-2
CSGRERLTGELFF
>TRBV7-2|TRBJ2-5
CATSFRNSGGEKETQYF
>TRBV13|TRBJ2-2
CASSIAGTDNTGELFF
>TRBV4-3|TRBJ2-6
CASSQDLGGGGANVLTF
>TRBV7-9|TRBJ2-5
CASSSLDAPQYF
>TRBV27|TRBJ1-1
CASTKWTLEAFF
>TRBV6-2/TRBV6-3|TRBJ1-5
CATSPQAGGNQPQHF
>TRBV7-6|TRBJ2-5
CASSLLDDLAGGNYQETQYF
>TRBV7-2|TRBJ2-2
CASSFTSPGGELFF
>TRBV6-2/TRBV6-3|TRBJ2-1
CASLSLAPESFNEQFF
>TRBV6-1|TRBJ2-3
CASSRSGGADTQYF
>TRBV3-1|TRBJ1-4
CASSQRQGTGKLFF
>TRBV30|TRBJ1-5
CAWSVPGRSNQPQHF
>TRBV5-1|TRBJ1-2
CASSRLGGPEGGYTF
>TRBV11-2|TRBJ2-7
CASSHTDLGEQYF
>TRBV6-1|TRBJ2-1
CASTRLAGDQEQFF
>TRBV20-1|TRBJ1-6
CSAAEGRAGHSPLHF
>TRBV4-1|TRBJ1-2
CASSHFPQGANGYTF
>TRBV5-1|TRBJ2-3
CASSPLLVQQGTDTQYF
>TRBV7-2|TRBJ1-5
CASSQGSGDYQPQHF